This TCR beta chain was sequenced in a study of response to subunit inactivated influenza vaccine. General study points: After each seasonal influenza vaccination, few new T cells are recruited, the authors suggested.

A single record per CDR3 protein comes from TCRdb applying MiXCR to the RT-PCR reads. The repertoire holds 530,000 or so distinct CDR3 sequences, with approximately 15% as singletons. CDR3 length equals 13 residues. The V and J ends lost 4 bases and 2 bases respectively, with 9 bases between them. Germline V gene lookup returns CDR1 DFQATT and CDR2 SNEGSKA (reference sequence). On this clonotype: The antigen is undetermined.

The chain uses TRBV20-1 and TRBJ1-5, with D maybe TRBD1 (5 bases). The material was PBMCs from blood, obtained 12 days after vaccination. This receptor was taken from a man aged 45-65 years who received an inactivated influenza vaccine. CDR3 region: CSAKRGGNQPQHF. The DNA for the CDR3 is TGCAGTGCTAAACGGGGGGGCAATCAGCCCCAGCATTTT.